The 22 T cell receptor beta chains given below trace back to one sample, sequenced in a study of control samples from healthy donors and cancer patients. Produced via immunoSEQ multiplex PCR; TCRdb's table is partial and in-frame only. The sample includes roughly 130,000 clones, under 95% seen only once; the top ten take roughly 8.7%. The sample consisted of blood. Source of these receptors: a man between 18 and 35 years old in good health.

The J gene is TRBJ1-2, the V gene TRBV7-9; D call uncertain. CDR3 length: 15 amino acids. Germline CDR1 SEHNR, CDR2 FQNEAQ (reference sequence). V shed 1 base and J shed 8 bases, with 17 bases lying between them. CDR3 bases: TGTGCCAGCAGCTTAGGCGGGTCTGCATCTGGAGGCTACACCTTC. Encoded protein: CASSLGGSASGGYTF.

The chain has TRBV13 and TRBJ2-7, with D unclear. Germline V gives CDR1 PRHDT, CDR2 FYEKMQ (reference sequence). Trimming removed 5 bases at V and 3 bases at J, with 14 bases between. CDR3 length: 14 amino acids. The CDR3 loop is CASSQYGPNYEQYF. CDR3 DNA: TGTGCCAGCAGCCAGTACGGCCCCAACTACGAGCAGTACTTC.

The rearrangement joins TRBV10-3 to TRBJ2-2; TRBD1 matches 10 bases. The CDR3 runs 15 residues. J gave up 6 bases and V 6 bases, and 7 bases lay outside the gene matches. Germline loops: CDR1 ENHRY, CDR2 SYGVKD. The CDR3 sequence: CAIRPGQGSPGELFF. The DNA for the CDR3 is TGTGCCATCAGACCGGGACAGGGGAGCCCCGGGGAGCTGTTTTTT.

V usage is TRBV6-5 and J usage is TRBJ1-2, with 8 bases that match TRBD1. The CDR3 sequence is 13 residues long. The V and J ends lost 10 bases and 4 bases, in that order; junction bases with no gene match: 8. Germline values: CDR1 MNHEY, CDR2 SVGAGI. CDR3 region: CATVDRGSYGYTF. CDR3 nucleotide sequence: TGTGCCACCGTCGACAGGGGAAGCTATGGCTACACCTTC.

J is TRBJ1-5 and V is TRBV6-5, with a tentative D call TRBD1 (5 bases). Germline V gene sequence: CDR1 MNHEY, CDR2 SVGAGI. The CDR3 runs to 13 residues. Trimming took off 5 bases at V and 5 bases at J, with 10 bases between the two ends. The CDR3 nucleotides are TGTGCCAGCAGTCCGCAGGGAGATCAGCCCCAGCATTTT. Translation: CASSPQGDQPQHF.

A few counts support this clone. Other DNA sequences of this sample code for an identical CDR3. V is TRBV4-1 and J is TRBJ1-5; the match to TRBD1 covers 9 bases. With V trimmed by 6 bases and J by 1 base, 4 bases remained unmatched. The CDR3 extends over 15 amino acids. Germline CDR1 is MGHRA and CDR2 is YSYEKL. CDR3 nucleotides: TGCGCCAGCAGTAGGGGACAGGGAAGCAATCAGCCCCAGCATTTT. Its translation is CASSRGQGSNQPQHF.

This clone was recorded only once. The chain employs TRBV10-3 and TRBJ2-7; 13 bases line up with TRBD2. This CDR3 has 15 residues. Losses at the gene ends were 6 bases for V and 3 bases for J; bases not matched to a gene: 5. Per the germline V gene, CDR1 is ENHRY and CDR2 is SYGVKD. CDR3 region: CAIRLGLAGDYEQYF. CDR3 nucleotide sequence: TGTGCCATCAGATTAGGACTAGCGGGAGACTACGAGCAGTACTTC.

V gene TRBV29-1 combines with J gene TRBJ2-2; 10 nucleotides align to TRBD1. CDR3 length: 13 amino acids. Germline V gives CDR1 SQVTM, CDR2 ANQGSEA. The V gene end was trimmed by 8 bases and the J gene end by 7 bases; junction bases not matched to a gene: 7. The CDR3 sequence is CSSLTGGDGELFF. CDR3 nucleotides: TGCAGCTCTTTGACAGGGGGCGACGGGGAGCTGTTTTTT.

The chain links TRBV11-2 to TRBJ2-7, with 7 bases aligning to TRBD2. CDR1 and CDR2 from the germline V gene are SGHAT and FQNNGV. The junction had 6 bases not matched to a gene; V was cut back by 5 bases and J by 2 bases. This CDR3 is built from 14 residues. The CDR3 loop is CASSPTSLTYEQYF. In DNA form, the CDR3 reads TGTGCCAGCAGCCCGACTAGCCTGACCTACGAGCAGTACTTC.

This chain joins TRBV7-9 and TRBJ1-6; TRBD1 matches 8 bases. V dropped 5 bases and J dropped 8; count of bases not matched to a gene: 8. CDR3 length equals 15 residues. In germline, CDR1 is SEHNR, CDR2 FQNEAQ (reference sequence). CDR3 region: CASSRMGQEHSPLHF. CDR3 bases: TGTGCCAGCAGCCGAATGGGACAGGAACATTCACCCCTCCACTTT. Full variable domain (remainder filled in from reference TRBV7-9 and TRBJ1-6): DTGVSQNPRHKITKRGQNVTFRCDPISEHNRLYWYRQTLGQGPEFLTYFQNEAQLEKSRLLSDRFSAERPKGSFSTLEIQRTEQGDSAMYLCASSRMGQEHSPLHFGNGTRLTVT.

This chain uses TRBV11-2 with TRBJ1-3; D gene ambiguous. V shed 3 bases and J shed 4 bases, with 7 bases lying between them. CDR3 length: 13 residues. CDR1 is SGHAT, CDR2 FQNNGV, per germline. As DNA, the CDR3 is TGTGCCAGCAGCTTGAGGCCCGGAAACACCATATATTTT. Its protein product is CASSLRPGNTIYF.

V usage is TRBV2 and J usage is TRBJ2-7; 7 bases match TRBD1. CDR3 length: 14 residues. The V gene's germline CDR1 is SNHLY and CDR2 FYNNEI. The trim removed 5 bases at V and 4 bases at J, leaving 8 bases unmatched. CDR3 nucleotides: TGTGCCAGCAGTCGGCGACAGGGTCTTTACGAGCAGTACTTC. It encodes CASSRRQGLYEQYF.

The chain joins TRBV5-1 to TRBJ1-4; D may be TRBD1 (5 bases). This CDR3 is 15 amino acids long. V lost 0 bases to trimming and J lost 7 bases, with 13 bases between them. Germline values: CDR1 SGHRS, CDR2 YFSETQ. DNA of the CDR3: TGCGCCAGCAGCTTGGCCAATTTGGGGGGTGAAAAACTGTTTTTT. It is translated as CASSLANLGGEKLFF.

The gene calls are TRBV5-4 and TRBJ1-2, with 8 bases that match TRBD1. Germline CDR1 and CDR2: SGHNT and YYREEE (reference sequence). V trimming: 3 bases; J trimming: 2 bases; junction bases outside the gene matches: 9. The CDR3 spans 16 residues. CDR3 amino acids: CASSSTTGTGNYGYTF. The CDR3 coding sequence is TGTGCCAGCAGCTCCACCACCGGGACAGGAAACTATGGCTACACCTTC.

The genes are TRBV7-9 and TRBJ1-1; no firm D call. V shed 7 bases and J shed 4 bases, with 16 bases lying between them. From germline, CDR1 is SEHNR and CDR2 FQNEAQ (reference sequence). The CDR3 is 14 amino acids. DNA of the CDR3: TGTGCCAGCACCCAACCCGACAAACCCACTGAAGCTTTCTTT. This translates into CASTQPDKPTEAFF.

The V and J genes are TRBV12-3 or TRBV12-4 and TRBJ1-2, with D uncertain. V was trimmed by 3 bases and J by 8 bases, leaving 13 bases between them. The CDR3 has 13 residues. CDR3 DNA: TGTGCCAGCAGTTTGTCTGTTCAGAGGGGCTACACCTTC. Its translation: CASSLSVQRGYTF.

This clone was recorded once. This chain's CDR3 is CASSHQKHYNEQFF. CDR3 DNA sequence: TGCGCCAGCAGCCACCAAAAGCACTACAATGAGCAGTTCTTC. The rearrangement joins TRBV4-1 to TRBJ2-1; D is ambiguous. From germline, CDR1 is MGHRA and CDR2 YSYEKL. V was trimmed by 3 bases and J by 3 bases, leaving 9 bases between them. CDR3 length: 14 amino acids.

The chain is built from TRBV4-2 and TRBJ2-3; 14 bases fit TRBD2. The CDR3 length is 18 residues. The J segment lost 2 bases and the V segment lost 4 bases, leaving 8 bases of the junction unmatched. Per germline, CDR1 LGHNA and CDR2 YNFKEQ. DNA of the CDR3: TGTGCCAGCAGCCCCGGACTAGCGGGGGGTTTCTTCACAGATACGCAGTATTTT. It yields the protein CASSPGLAGGFFTDTQYF.

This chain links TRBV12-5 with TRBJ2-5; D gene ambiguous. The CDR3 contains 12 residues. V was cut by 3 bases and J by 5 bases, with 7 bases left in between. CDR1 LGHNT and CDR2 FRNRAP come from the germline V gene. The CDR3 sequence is CASGFVSETQYF. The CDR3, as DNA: TGTGCTAGTGGTTTCGTATCGGAGACCCAGTACTTC.

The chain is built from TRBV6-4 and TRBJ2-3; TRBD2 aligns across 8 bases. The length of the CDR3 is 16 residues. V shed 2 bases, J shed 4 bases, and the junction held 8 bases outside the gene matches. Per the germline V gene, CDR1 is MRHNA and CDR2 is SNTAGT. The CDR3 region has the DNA TGTGCCAGCAGTGACGCGATCGGGGGGGCGGCAGATACGCAGTATTTT. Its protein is CASSDAIGGAADTQYF.

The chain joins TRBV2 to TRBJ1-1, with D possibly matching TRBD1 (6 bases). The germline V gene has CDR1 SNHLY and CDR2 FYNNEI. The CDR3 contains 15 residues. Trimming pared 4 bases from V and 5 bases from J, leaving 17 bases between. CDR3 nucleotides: TGTGCCAGCAGTGTCTTACCGACAGGTAGTACTGAAGCTTTCTTT. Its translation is CASSVLPTGSTEAFF.

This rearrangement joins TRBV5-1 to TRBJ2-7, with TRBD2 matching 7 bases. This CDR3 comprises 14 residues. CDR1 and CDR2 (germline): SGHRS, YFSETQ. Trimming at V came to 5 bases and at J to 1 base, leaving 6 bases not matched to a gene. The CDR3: CASRPGGSSYEQYF. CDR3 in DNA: TGCGCCAGCAGACCGGGGGGTTCTTCCTACGAGCAGTACTTC.